The T cell receptor (beta chain) under discussion was sequenced for a study of blood T cell repertoires in COVID-19. The wider study: The study drew acute and convalescent COVID-19 samples from the United States, Italy and Spain.

Under the authors' procedure: Reference gene primer amplification yielded estimated nucleated cell counts. The data were produced by immunoSEQ multiplex PCR, yet TCRdb's version contains in-frame clones alone and is incomplete. From that table come the V and J calls and clone size; the DNA was used to work out D and trimming. The repertoire holds some 45,000 clones, roughly 84% seen once, with about 33% in the top ten. Germline V lookup: CDR1 SGHNT, CDR2 YYREEE (reference sequence). The V end lost 2 bases, the J end lost 0 bases, and 13 bases lay between the germline ends. The CDR3 runs 16 residues. The TCR sequence derives from a woman of 80 years or more with acute or convalescent COVID-19. The chain uses TRBV5-4 and TRBJ2-3, with TRBD2 as a possible D gene (6 bases). Specimen: peripheral blood. In DNA form, the CDR3 reads TGTGCCAGCAGCTTCATTGGCGGGATCAGCACAGATACGCAGTATTTT. Encoded protein: CASSFIGGISTDTQYF.